This T cell receptor (beta chain) was observed in a study of cytomegalovirus exposure and HLA in healthy donors. Study background: Earlier results showed 90 million to 120 million unique TCR beta sequences derived from roughly 190 million T cells. Overall study results and limits: Specificity for CMV antigens was confirmed in vitro for a few of the CMV-associated chains.

Regarding this clone: Its matching antigen is unknown.

V lost 4 bases to trimming and J lost 3 bases, with 9 bases between them. The CDR3 contains 13 residues. Germline lookup yields CDR1 SQVTM and CDR2 ANQGSEA. All the people who gave samples were healthy bone marrow donors. The PCR had 60 Vbeta and 13 Jbeta primers. Data came from immunoSEQ multiplex PCR; TCRdb stores just in-frame clones and leaves some out. This repertoire shows about 120,000 clones, approximately 80% found once; its top ten account for approximately 0.22%. The gene calls are TRBV29-1 and TRBJ1-4; no firm D call. The sample comprised PBMCs. This receptor was obtained from a man in his fifties or sixties in good health and CMV-seronegative. In DNA form, the CDR3 reads TGCAGCGTTGTTGTGACATCTAATGAAAAACTGTTTTTT. As protein: CSVVVTSNEKLFF.